Listed below are T cell receptor beta chains from one sample, sequenced in a study of shared clonotypes between healthy human individuals. Profiled with immunoSEQ multiplex PCR; TCRdb holds only in-frame clones, not every one. The data show roughly 700,000 clones, roughly 70% seen once. Material: memory CD4+ T cells sorted from blood. The receptors were gathered from a woman aged 25 to 39 in good health. Both conserved end residues are trimmed from each CDR3.

V gene,J gene,CDR3 protein
TRBV12-5,TRBJ2-4,ASDWTGAVKNIQY
TRBV29-1,TRBJ2-5,SGVESVKTQY
TRBV5-8,TRBJ2-2,ASRRASNTGELF
TRBV19,TRBJ1-5,ASRDTVNQPQH
TRBV19,TRBJ2-2,ASIGGAGQNTGELF
TRBV7-2,TRBJ1-1,ASSLSEEAF
TRBV28,TRBJ1-2,ASSETGAIRGYT
TRBV5-4,TRBJ2-3,ASSSPGPDTQY
TRBV5-1,TRBJ2-1,ASSLASYWGLSYNEQF
TRBV2,TRBJ1-1,ASTEGRGHTEAF
TRBV7-6,TRBJ1-1,ASSLQPNTEAF
TRBV27,TRBJ2-7,ASSLHREAYEQY
TRBV28,TRBJ1-2,ASSFPHYGYT
TRBV6-1,TRBJ2-1,ASSGRVHTYNEQF
TRBV5-8,TRBJ2-7,ASMRGTSLGEQY
TRBV6-1,TRBJ2-5,ASSVPSETQY
TRBV19,TRBJ2-3,ASSGRLADTQY
TRBV7-6,TRBJ2-1,ASSLRASGGNNEQF
TRBV5-4,TRBJ2-1,ASSLAHGQIYNEQF
TRBV28,TRBJ1-3,ASSLGRRSGNTIY
TRBV10-2,TRBJ2-1,ASSERDYGGNEQF
TRBV5-6,TRBJ1-2,ASSLGTASYGYT
TRBV10-3,TRBJ2-5,AISEGEAGTETQY
TRBV25-1,TRBJ2-6,ASSGGTGFSGANVLT
TRBV10-3,TRBJ1-1,AISEPGNSNTEAF
TRBV5-1,TRBJ2-6,ASSLTRGSGANVLT
TRBV7-9,TRBJ2-1,ASSFRSGWNEQF
TRBV5-1,TRBJ1-2,ASSYQGDSYT
TRBV5-8,TRBJ2-3,ASRSLARSYDTQY
TRBV10-3,TRBJ2-7,AIKAGREGEEQY
TRBV5-1,TRBJ2-5,ASSSGPAETQY
TRBV6-5,TRBJ1-2,ASSYSDRSVYGYT
TRBV6-1,TRBJ1-1,ASSTQTYSEAF
TRBV29-1,TRBJ2-3,SANRGRDTQY
TRBV11-2,TRBJ1-1,ASSLGRGGNSEAF
TRBV2,TRBJ2-6,ASNGRASGANVLT
TRBV6-1,TRBJ1-1,ATQQGDYFNTEAF
TRBV28,TRBJ1-4,ASSPQRGINEKLF
TRBV6-1,TRBJ1-1,ASISSGGTTEAF
TRBV30,TRBJ2-2,AWTKGAGDTGELF